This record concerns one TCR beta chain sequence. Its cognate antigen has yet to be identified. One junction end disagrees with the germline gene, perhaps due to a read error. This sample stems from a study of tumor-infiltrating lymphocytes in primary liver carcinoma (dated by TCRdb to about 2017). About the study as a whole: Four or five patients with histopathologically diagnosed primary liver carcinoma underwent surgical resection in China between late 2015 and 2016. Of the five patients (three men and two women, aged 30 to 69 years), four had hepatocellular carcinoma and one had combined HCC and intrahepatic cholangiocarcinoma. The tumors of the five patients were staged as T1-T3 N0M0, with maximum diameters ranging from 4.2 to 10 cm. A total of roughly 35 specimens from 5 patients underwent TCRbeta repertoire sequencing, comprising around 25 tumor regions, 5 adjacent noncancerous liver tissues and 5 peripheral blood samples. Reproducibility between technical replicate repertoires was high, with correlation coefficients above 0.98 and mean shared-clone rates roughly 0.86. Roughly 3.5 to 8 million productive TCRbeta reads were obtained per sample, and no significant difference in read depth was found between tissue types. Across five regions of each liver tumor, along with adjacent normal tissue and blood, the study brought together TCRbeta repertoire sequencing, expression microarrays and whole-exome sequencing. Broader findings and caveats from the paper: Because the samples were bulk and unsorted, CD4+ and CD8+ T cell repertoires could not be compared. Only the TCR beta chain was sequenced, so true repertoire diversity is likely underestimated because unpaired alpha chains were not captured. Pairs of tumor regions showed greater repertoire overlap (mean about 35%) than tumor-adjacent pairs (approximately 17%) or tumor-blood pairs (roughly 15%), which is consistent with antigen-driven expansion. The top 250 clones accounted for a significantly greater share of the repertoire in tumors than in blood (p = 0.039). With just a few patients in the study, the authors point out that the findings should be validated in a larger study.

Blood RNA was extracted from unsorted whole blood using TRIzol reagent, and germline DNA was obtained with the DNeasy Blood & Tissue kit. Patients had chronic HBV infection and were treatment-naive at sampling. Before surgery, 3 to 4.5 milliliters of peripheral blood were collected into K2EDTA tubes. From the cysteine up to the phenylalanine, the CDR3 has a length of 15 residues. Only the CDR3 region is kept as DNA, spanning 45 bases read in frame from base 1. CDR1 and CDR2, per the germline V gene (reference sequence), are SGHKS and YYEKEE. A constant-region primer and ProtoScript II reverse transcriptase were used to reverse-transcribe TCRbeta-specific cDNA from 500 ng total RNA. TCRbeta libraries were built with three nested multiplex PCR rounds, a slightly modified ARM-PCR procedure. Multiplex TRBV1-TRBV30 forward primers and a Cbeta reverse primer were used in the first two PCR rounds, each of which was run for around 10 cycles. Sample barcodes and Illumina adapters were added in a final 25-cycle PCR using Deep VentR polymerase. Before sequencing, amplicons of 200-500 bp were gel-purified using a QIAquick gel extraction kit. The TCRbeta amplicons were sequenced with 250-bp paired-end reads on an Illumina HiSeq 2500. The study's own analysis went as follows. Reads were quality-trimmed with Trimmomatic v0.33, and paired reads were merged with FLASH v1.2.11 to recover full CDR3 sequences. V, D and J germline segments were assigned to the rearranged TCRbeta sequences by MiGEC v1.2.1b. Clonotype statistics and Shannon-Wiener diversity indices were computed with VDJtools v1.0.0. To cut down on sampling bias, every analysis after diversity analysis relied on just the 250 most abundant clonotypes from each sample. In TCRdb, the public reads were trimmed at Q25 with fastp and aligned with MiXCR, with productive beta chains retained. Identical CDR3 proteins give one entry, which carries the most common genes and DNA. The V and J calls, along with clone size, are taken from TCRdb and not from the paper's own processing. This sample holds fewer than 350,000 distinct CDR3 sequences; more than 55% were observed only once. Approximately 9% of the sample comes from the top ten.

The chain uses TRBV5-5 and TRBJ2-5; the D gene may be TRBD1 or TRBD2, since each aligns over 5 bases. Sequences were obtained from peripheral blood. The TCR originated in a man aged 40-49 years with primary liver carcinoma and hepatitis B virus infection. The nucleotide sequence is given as TGTGCCAGCAGCTTGAGCGTTGGCATCCAAGGGACCCAGTCCTTC. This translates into CASSLSVGIQGTQSF.